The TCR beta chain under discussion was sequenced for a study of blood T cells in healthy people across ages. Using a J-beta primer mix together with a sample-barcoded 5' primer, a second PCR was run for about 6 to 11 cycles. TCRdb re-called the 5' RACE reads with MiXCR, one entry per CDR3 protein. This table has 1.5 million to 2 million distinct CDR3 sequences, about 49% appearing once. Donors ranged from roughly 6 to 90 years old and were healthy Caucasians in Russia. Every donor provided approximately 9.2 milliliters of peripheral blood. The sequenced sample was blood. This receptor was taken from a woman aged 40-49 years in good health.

CDR3 sequence: CSARAAVSGNPEQFF. The CDR3 DNA is TGCAGTGCTAGAGCAGCGGTTAGCGGGAATCCGGAGCAGTTCTTC. V gene TRBV20-1 combines with J gene TRBJ2-1; 8 bases are shared with TRBD2. V was clipped by 1 base and J by 10 bases; unmatched bases: 12. Germline V gene data show CDR1 as DFQATT and CDR2 as SNEGSKA (reference sequence). The CDR3 runs to 15 residues.